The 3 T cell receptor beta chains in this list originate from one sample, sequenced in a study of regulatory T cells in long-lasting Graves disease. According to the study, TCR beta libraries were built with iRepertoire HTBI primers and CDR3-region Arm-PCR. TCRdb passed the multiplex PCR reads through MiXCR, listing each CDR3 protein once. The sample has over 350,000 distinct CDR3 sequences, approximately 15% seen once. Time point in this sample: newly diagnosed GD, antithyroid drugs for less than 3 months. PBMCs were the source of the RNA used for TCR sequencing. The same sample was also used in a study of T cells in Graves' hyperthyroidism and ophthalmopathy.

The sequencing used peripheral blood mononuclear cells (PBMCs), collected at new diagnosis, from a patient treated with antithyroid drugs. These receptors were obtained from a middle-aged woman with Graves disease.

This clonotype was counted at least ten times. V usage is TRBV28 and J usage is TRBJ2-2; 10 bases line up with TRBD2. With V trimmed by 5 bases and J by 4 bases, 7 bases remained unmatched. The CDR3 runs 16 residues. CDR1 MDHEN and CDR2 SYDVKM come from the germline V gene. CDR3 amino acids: CASSRRRTSGTGELFF. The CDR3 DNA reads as TGTGCCAGCAGTCGTCGACGGACTAGCGGCACCGGGGAGCTGTTTTTT.

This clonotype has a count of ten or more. The CDR3 sequence is CSARGGNRGDWSYNEQFF. In nucleotides, the CDR3 is TGCAGTGCCCGCGGGGGGAACAGGGGAGATTGGTCCTACAATGAGCAGTTCTTC. The J gene is TRBJ2-1, the V gene TRBV20-1; D is perhaps TRBD2 (8 bases). V was clipped by 6 bases and J by 1 base, with 25 bases between them. The CDR3 consists of 18 residues. Looked up from germline, CDR1 is DFQATT and CDR2 is SNEGSKA (reference sequence).

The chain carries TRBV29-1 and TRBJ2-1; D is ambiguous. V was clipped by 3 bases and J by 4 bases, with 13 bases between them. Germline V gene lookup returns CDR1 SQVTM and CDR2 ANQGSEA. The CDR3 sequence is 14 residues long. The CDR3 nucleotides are TGCAGCGTTGATGTTGGCTTACAGTACAATGAGCAGTTCTTC. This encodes CSVDVGLQYNEQFF.